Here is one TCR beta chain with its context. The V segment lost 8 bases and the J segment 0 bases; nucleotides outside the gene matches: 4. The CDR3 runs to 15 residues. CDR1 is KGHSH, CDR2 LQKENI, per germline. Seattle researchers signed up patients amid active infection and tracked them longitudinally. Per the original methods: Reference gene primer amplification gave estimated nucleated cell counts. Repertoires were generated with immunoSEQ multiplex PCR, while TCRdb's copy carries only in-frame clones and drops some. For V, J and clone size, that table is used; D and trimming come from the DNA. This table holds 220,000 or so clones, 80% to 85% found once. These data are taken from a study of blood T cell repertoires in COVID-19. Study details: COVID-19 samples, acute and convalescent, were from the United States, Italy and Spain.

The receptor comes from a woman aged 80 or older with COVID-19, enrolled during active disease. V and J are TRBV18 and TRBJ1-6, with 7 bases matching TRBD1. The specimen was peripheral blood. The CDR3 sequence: CASTPGGSYNSPLHF. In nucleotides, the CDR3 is TGTGCCAGCACCCCAGGGGGCTCCTATAATTCACCCCTCCACTTT.